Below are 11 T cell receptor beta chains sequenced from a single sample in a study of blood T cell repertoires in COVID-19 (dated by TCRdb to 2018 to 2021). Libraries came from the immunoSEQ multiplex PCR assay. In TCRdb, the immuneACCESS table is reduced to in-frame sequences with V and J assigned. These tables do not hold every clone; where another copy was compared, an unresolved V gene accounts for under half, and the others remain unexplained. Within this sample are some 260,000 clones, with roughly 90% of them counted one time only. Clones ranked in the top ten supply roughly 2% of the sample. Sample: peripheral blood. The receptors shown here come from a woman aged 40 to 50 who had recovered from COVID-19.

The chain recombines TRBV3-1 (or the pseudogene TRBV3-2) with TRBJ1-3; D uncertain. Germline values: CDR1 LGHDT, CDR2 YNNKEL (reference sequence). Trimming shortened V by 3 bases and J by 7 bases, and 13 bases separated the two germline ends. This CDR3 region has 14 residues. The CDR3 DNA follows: TGTGCCAGCAGCCAGTCGGAGGGAAGGAACACCATATATTTT. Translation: CASSQSEGRNTIYF.

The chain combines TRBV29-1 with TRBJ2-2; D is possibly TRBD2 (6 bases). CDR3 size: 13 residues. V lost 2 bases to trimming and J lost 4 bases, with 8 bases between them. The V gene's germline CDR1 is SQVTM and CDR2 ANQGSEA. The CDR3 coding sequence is TGCAGCGTTGAACAGGGAGGCACCGGGGAGCTGTTTTTT. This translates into CSVEQGGTGELFF.

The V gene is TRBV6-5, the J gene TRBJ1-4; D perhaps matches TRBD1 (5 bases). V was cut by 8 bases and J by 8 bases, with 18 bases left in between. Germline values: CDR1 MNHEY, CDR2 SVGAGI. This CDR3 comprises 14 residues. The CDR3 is CASGAGRRREKLFF. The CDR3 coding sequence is TGTGCCAGCGGGGCAGGCCGGCGTCGGGAAAAACTGTTTTTT.

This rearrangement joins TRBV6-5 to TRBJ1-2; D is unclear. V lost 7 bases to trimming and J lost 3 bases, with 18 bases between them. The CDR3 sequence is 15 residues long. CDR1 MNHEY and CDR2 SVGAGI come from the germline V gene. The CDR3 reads CASTDPRGSDYGYTF. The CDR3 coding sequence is TGTGCCAGCACCGACCCCCGCGGCAGCGACTATGGCTACACCTTC.

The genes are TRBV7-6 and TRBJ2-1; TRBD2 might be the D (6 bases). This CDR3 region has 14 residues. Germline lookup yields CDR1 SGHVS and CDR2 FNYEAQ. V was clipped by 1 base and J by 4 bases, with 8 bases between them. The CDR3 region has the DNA TGTGCCAGCAGCTTAGGCGGGGTATACAATGAGCAGTTCTTC. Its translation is CASSLGGVYNEQFF.

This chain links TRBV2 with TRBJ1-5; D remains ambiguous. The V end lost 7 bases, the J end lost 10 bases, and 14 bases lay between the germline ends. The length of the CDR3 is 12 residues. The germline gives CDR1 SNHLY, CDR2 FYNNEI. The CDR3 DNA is TGTGCCAGCACCCAACCGCGGGGACCCCAGCATTTT. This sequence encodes CASTQPRGPQHF.

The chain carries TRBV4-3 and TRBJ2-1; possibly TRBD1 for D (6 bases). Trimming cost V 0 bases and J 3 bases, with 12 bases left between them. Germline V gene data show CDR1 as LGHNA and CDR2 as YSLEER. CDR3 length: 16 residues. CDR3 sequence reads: CASSQEVGQSYNEQFF. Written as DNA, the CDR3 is TGCGCCAGCAGCCAAGAGGTTGGACAGAGCTACAATGAGCAGTTCTTC.

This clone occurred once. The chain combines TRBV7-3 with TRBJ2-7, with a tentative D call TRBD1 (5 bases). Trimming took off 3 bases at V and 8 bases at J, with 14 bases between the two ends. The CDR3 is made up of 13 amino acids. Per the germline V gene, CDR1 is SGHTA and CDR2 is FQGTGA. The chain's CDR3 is CASSLGQGTQQYF. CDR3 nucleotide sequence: TGTGCCAGCAGCTTGGGGCAGGGAACGCAGCAGTACTTC.

The CDR3 protein is CASTSRGGTGINIQYF. The DNA for the CDR3 is TGTGCCAGCACCTCGAGAGGGGGGACAGGGATAAACATTCAGTACTTC. V is TRBV28 and J is TRBJ2-4, with 9 bases aligning to TRBD1. CDR3 size: 16 residues. The J segment lost 6 bases and the V segment lost 7 bases, leaving 13 bases of the junction unmatched. CDR1 and CDR2 from the germline V gene are MDHEN and SYDVKM. Based on the CDR3 plus reference TRBV28 and TRBJ2-4, the full variable domain is DVKVTQSSRYLVKRTGEKVFLECVQDMDHENMFWYRQDPGLGLRLIYFSYDVKMKEKGDIPEGYSVSREKKERFSLILESASTNQTSMYLCASTSRGGTGINIQYFGAGTRLSVL.

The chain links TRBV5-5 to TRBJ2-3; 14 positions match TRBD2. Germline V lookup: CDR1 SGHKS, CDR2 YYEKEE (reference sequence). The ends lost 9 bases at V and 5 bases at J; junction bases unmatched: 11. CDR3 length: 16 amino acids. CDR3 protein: CATLKGLAGVGDTQYF. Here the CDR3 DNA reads TGTGCCACCCTGAAGGGACTAGCGGGAGTTGGAGATACGCAGTATTTT.

The CDR3 sequence: CAWRPPYTGDNSPLHF. Here the CDR3 DNA reads TGTGCCTGGAGGCCCCCTTACACAGGAGATAATTCACCCCTCCACTTT. The chain carries TRBV30 and TRBJ1-6, with D possibly being TRBD1 (5 bases). CDR3 length equals 16 residues. Germline CDR1 reads GTSNPN; CDR2 reads SVGIG (reference sequence). Trimming pared 3 bases from V and 5 bases from J, leaving 17 bases between.